These 21 T cell receptor beta chains share one sample of origin, sequenced in a study of monozygotic twins with inflammatory bowel disease. TCRdb reprocessed the 5' RACE reads and reports one entry per CDR3 protein, with no DNA. The repertoire table contains roughly 330,000 distinct CDR3 sequences. Sample: blood. Receptors were obtained from a human donor with ulcerative colitis or Crohn's disease, or a healthy co-twin of an affected twin (not recorded which).

This chain links TRBV14 with TRBJ2-3; TCRdb's D gene call, TRBD2, goes unchecked for lack of DNA. The CDR3 is made up of 16 amino acids. Germline loops: CDR1 SGHDN, CDR2 FVKESK. Here the CDR3 reads CASSPLSGGAPDTQYF.

The gene calls are TRBV7-2 and TRBJ1-1; lacking DNA, the TRBD1 call made by TCRdb goes unchecked. Germline V CDR1 and CDR2: SGHTA, FQGNSA. CDR3 size: 16 residues. The chain's CDR3 is CASSLDGSGIYTEAFF. Full variable domain (rest looked up from reference TRBV7-2 and TRBJ1-1): GAGVSQSPSNKVTEKGKDVELRCDPISGHTALYWYRQSLGQGLEFLIYFQGNSAPDKSGLPSDRFSAERTGGSVSTLTIQRTQQEDSAVYLCASSLDGSGIYTEAFFGQGTRLTVV.

The chain is built from TRBV5-1 and TRBJ2-1; TCRdb's assignment of TRBD1 cannot be checked, as there is no DNA. The germline V gene encodes CDR1 SGHRS and CDR2 YFSETQ. This CDR3 comprises 15 residues. The CDR3 reads CASSLETGTVNEQFF. Full variable domain (missing parts from reference TRBV5-1 and TRBJ2-1): KAGVTQTPRYLIKTRGQQVTLSCSPISGHRSVSWYQQTPGQGLQFLFEYFSETQRNKGNFPGRFSGRQFSNSRSEMNVSTLELGDSALYLCASSLETGTVNEQFFGPGTRLTVL.

The chain combines TRBV16 with TRBJ2-7; TCRdb's assignment of TRBD1 cannot be checked, as there is no DNA. Per the germline V gene, CDR1 is KGHSY and CDR2 is FQNENV. This CDR3 contains 16 residues. CDR3 sequence: CASSPSDRGVSYEQYF. Filled out from reference TRBV16 and TRBJ2-7, the complete variable domain reads GEEVAQTPKHLVRGEGQKAKLYCAPIKGHSYVFWYQQVLKNEFKFLISFQNENVFDETGMPKERFSAKCLPNSPCSLEIQATKLEDSAVYFCASSPSDRGVSYEQYFGPGTRLTVT.

This chain links TRBV12-3 or TRBV12-4 with TRBJ2-3; the D call from TCRdb, TRBD2, cannot be confirmed without DNA. The CDR3 runs 17 residues. This CDR3 is CASSKPDRRVSTDTQYF.

The chain is built from TRBV6-1 and TRBJ2-5; absent DNA, TCRdb's TRBD2 call cannot be checked. This CDR3 is 19 amino acids long. In germline, CDR1 is MNHNS, CDR2 SASEGT. Here the CDR3 reads CASRPTGLAGASGKETQYF.

The chain uses TRBV3-1 and TRBJ2-1; TCRdb reports TRBD2, a call that lacks DNA to check it against. CDR3 length: 15 residues. Germline CDR1 and CDR2: LGHDT and YNNKEL (reference sequence). CDR3 sequence reads: CASSQELAGYNEQFF.

The rearrangement links TRBV29-1 to TRBJ1-2; the TRBD1 assignment by TCRdb is unverifiable without DNA. The CDR3 has 14 residues. CDR1 and CDR2 from the germline V gene are SQVTM and ANQGSEA. The CDR3 is CSVESISGTKGYTF. Complete variable domain (other parts from reference TRBV29-1 and TRBJ1-2): SAVISQKPSRDICQRGTSLTIQCQVDSQVTMMFWYRQQPGQSLTLIATANQGSEATYESGFVIDKFPISRPNLTFSTLTVSNMSPEDSSIYLCSVESISGTKGYTFGSGTRLTVV.

The rearrangement links TRBV6-5 to TRBJ2-3; TCRdb outputs TRBD2, but without DNA this stays unchecked. Germline V lookup: CDR1 MNHEY, CDR2 SVGAGI. The CDR3 is 11 amino acids. CDR3 sequence: CASTDLDTQYF.

The genes are TRBV30 and TRBJ1-3; the D call from TCRdb, TRBD1, cannot be confirmed without DNA. There are 15 residues in the CDR3. CDR1 GTSNPN and CDR2 SVGIG come from the germline V gene (reference sequence). The CDR3 is CAWSVGSAPGNTIYF.

V and J are TRBV20-1 and TRBJ2-7; the TCRdb call, TRBD1, lacks DNA for checking. This CDR3 contains 15 residues. Per the germline V gene, CDR1 is DFQATT and CDR2 is SNEGSKA (reference sequence). CDR3 sequence: CSAREDRDTTYEQYF.

The chain is built from TRBV4-1 and TRBJ1-1; TCRdb calls TRBD1, which cannot be checked without DNA. Germline V gene lookup returns CDR1 MGHRA and CDR2 YSYEKL. This CDR3 is 17 amino acids long. CDR3 amino acids: CASSQDKGVRGNTEAFF.

J is TRBJ2-5 and V is TRBV28; TCRdb's D gene call, TRBD1, goes unchecked for lack of DNA. CDR1 is MDHEN, CDR2 SYDVKM, per germline. The CDR3 sequence is 15 residues long. The CDR3 reads CASSLLRGIRETQYF.

V usage is TRBV7-2 and J usage is TRBJ2-3; TCRdb indicates TRBD2, and absent DNA this call remains unverified. CDR3 length: 14 amino acids. Germline lookup yields CDR1 SGHTA and CDR2 FQGNSA. The CDR3 sequence: CASTQAPFGGPGYF.

The V call is TRBV3-1, the J call TRBJ2-3; TCRdb calls TRBD2, which cannot be checked without DNA. Germline V gives CDR1 LGHDT, CDR2 YNNKEL (reference sequence). The CDR3 contains 16 residues. The CDR3 sequence is CASSRDSGATTDTQYF.

The V call is TRBV7-2, the J call TRBJ2-5. The CDR3 spans 13 residues. Germline CDR1 is SGHTA and CDR2 is FQGNSA. The CDR3 here is CASSSRTQETQYF.

The genes are TRBV28 and TRBJ2-6. The CDR3 has 15 amino acids. The germline V gene encodes CDR1 MDHEN and CDR2 SYDVKM. CDR3 region: CASSLQVSGANVLTF.

The chain recombines TRBV19 with TRBJ1-4. Germline V gene data show CDR1 as LNHDA and CDR2 as SQIVND (reference sequence). This CDR3 region has 13 residues. The CDR3 sequence is CASSIFVGEKLFF.

The chain uses TRBV20-1 and TRBJ2-7; TCRdb selects TRBD1, and the lack of DNA leaves this call unchecked. Germline lookup yields CDR1 DFQATT and CDR2 SNEGSKA (reference sequence). The CDR3 contains 15 residues. The CDR3 reads CSASPGQANSYEQYF.

This sequence joins TRBV2 and TRBJ1-5; TCRdb's assignment of TRBD1 cannot be checked, as there is no DNA. Germline values: CDR1 SNHLY, CDR2 FYNNEI. This CDR3 spans 13 amino acids. The CDR3 here is CASSGGRGQPQHF.

This chain joins TRBV12-3 or TRBV12-4 and TRBJ2-5; TCRdb returns TRBD2, unconfirmable since there is no DNA. There are 15 residues in the CDR3. The CDR3 sequence is CASSLGLAGAQTQYF.